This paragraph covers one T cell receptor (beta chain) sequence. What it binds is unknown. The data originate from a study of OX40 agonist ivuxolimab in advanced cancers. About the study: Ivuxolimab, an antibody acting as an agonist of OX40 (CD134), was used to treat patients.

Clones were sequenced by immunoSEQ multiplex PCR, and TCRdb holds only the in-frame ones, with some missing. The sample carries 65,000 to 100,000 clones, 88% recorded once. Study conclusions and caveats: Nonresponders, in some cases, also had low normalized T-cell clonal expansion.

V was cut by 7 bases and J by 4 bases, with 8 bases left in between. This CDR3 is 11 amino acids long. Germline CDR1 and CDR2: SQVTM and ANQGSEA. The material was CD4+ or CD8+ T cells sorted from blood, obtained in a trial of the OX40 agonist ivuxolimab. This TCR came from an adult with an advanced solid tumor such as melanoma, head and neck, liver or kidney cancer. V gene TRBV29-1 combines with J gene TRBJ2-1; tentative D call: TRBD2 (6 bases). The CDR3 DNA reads TGCAGCGGCGGGGATTACAATGAGCAGTTCTTC. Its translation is CSGGDYNEQFF.